Below, one TCR beta chain is given with its context. Its antigen is undetermined. The data were obtained in a study of Ad26.COV2.S vaccination and SARS-CoV-2 variants. In the study overall: The vaccine Ad26.COV2.S was put into the muscle once, or twice with 56 days between.

Treatment given: around 19 received Ad26.COV2.S at low or high dose, single or two shots; several received placebo; per-sample allocation not given. Day 63 after the first vaccine or placebo injection was the time point for sampling. Findings and caveats of the study: Considerable breadth of spike-specific CD8+ and CD4+ T cell responses has reportedly been documented following vaccination. Vaccine recipients and placebo recipients showed similar non-spike TCR breadth.

The method was immunoSEQ multiplex PCR; TCRdb's version includes in-frame clones alone and lacks a portion of them. The sample holds around 340,000 clones, more than 85% seen once. Sequenced here: peripheral blood, sampled in a trial of Ad26.COV2.S vaccine versus placebo. The sequence came from a person aged 18 to 65 who received the Ad26.COV2.S COVID-19 vaccine or a placebo.

For the CDR3, the DNA is TGTGCCAGCAGTTACACTCTGGGCGGGGACGGCTACACCTTC. Its translation: CASSYTLGGDGYTF. The chain employs TRBV6-5 and TRBJ1-2; D is perhaps TRBD1 (5 bases). CDR1 and CDR2 from the germline V gene are MNHEY and SVGAGI. This CDR3 spans 14 amino acids. V shed 2 bases and J shed 8 bases, with 15 bases lying between them.